One and the same sample provided the 17 T cell receptor beta chains below, sequenced in a study of blood T cell repertoires in COVID-19. Assay used: immunoSEQ multiplex PCR; TCRdb lists only in-frame clones, some missing. The table records 200,000 to 300,000 clones, about 80% of them present only once. The sample was peripheral blood. Receptor source: a human donor in a cohort sampled during active COVID-19.

This clone was seen once. The chain uses TRBV9 and TRBJ2-7, with 7 bases matching TRBD1. The CDR3 has 14 amino acids. J was trimmed by 2 bases and V by 0 bases; bases with no gene match: 2. Germline V CDR1 and CDR2: SGDLS, YYNGEE. CDR3 sequence (DNA): TGTGCCAGCAGCGTAGGACAGGGACCCTACGAGCAGTACTTC. Residues: CASSVGQGPYEQYF.

This chain joins TRBV3-1 (or the pseudogene TRBV3-2) and TRBJ1-3, with D perhaps matching TRBD1 (5 bases). V lost 0 bases, J lost 2 bases, and 11 bases lay in between. The CDR3 consists of 16 residues. Germline CDR1 LGHDT, CDR2 YNNKEL (reference sequence). The CDR3 nucleotides are TGTGCCAGCAGCCAAGATCCAAGGGGTGCTGGAAACACCATATATTTT. This encodes CASSQDPRGAGNTIYF.

This sequence joins TRBV5-6 and TRBJ2-3; D is unclear. V was shortened by 4 bases and J by 0 bases, with 12 bases between the two germline ends. CDR1 and CDR2 from the germline V gene are SGHDT and YYEEEE. CDR3 size: 15 residues. Here the CDR3 DNA reads TGTGCCAGCAGCCTGACCGGAGCTAGCACAGATACGCAGTATTTT. It specifies CASSLTGASTDTQYF.

This rearrangement joins TRBV7-8 to TRBJ1-6; 8 nucleotides match TRBD1. Looked up from germline, CDR1 is SGHVS and CDR2 is FQNEAQ. This CDR3 is 17 amino acids long. Trimming took 4 bases from V and 6 from J; bases not matched to a gene: 11. CDR3 nucleotide sequence: TGTGCCAGCAGCTCAAAAACAGGGGGAACGGTTAATTCACCCCTCCACTTT. Amino acid sequence: CASSSKTGGTVNSPLHF.

The chain couples TRBV12-3 or TRBV12-4 to TRBJ1-2; D is uncertain. This CDR3 contains 13 residues. Trimming removed 1 base from V and 6 bases from J, with 9 bases in between. CDR3 in DNA: TGTGCCAGCAGTTTAGAAGTCACACATGGCTACACCTTC. Its translation: CASSLEVTHGYTF.

V and J are TRBV7-3 and TRBJ2-1, with 13 bases fitting TRBD2. Losses at the gene ends were 5 bases for V and 9 bases for J; bases not matched to a gene: 7. The CDR3 length is 15 residues. Germline CDR1 reads SGHTA; CDR2 reads FQGTGA. The CDR3: CASSLTSGRAGEQFF. The CDR3 region has the DNA TGTGCCAGCAGCCTTACTAGCGGGAGGGCCGGTGAGCAGTTCTTC.

This clone appeared once. Other DNA sequences in this specimen translate into the identical CDR3. The V gene is TRBV5-1, the J gene TRBJ2-3; 8 positions match TRBD1. Per the germline V gene, CDR1 is SGHRS and CDR2 is YFSETQ. V lost 0 bases, J lost 4 bases, and 1 base stayed unmatched. The CDR3 runs to 14 residues. The CDR3: CASSLGQGSDTQYF. The CDR3 DNA reads TGCGCCAGCAGCTTGGGACAGGGGTCAGATACGCAGTATTTT.

This clone was seen only once. The chain recombines TRBV6-2 or TRBV6-3 with TRBJ1-4; D not resolved. V gave up 2 bases and J gave up 4 bases, with 11 bases separating them. Germline lookup yields CDR1 MNHEY and CDR2 SVGEGT. The CDR3 totals 15 residues. The CDR3 DNA sequence: TGTGCCAGCAGTTACCCCTCGAGCGGTAATGAAAAACTGTTTTTT. It encodes CASSYPSSGNEKLFF.

This clone was found a few times. V gene TRBV7-6 combines with J gene TRBJ2-3, with 8 bases that match TRBD2. J gave up 0 bases and V 2 bases, and 7 bases lay outside the gene matches. Per the germline V gene, CDR1 is SGHVS and CDR2 is FNYEAQ. The CDR3 totals 17 residues. CDR3 sequence (DNA): TGTGCCAGCAGCTTATCCGTTAGCGGGACCAGCACAGATACGCAGTATTTT. Translating it yields CASSLSVSGTSTDTQYF.

The V gene is TRBV28, the J gene TRBJ2-7; D possibly corresponds to TRBD1 (6 bases). There are 14 residues in the CDR3. Germline loops: CDR1 MDHEN, CDR2 SYDVKM. Trimming removed 5 bases from V and 2 bases from J, with 13 bases in between. This CDR3 is CASSRAGATYEQYF. The CDR3 region has the DNA TGTGCCAGCAGTCGGGCAGGGGCGACCTACGAGCAGTACTTC.

This clone was seen just once. The CDR3 DNA sequence: TGTGCCAGCAGCCCCGACAGGGGGAACACTGAAGCTTTCTTT. This translates into CASSPDRGNTEAFF. The rearrangement uses TRBV5-5 and TRBJ1-1; 8 bases are a match to TRBD1. Germline V CDR1 and CDR2: SGHKS, YYEKEE (reference sequence). V lost 4 bases to trimming and J lost 1 base; unmatched junction nucleotides: 3. This CDR3 has 14 amino acids.

CDR3 in amino acids: CASSLGQGKQPQHF. CDR3 nucleotides: TGTGCCAGCAGTTTGGGACAGGGAAAGCAGCCCCAGCATTTT. This rearrangement joins TRBV28 to TRBJ1-5, with TRBD1 matching 9 bases. The J segment lost 7 bases and the V segment lost 3 bases, leaving 4 bases of the junction unmatched. Germline values: CDR1 MDHEN, CDR2 SYDVKM. The CDR3 length is 14 residues.

The chain combines TRBV11-1 with TRBJ2-7; D is unclear. CDR3 size: 12 residues. Germline loops: CDR1 SGHAT, CDR2 FQDESV (reference sequence). Trimming cost V 6 bases and J 0 bases, with 6 bases left between them. CDR3 DNA sequence: TGTGCCAGCAGTTACAACTCCTACGAGCAGTACTTC. It translates to CASSYNSYEQYF.

This clone was seen a single time. This sequence joins TRBV19 and TRBJ1-5, with D possibly being TRBD1 (5 bases). Trimming shortened V by 2 bases and J by 4 bases, and 9 bases separated the two germline ends. The CDR3 loop spans 14 amino acids. Germline V gives CDR1 LNHDA, CDR2 SQIVND (reference sequence). This CDR3 reads CASSILGGNQPQHF. The CDR3 DNA is TGTGCCAGTAGTATACTGGGGGGAAATCAGCCCCAGCATTTT.

A single count supports this clone. This chain connects TRBV7-9 to TRBJ2-1; 12 bases map to TRBD2. Germline V gene data show CDR1 as SEHNR and CDR2 as FQNEAQ (reference sequence). The CDR3 totals 15 residues. With V trimmed by 9 bases and J by 7 bases, 10 bases remained unmatched. CDR3 nucleotide sequence: TGTGCCAGTCGTTCTAGCGGGGGGGCTGGTAATGAGCAGTTCTTC. This gives the protein CASRSSGGAGNEQFF.

This clone was counted once. The chain links TRBV5-6 to TRBJ1-1; perhaps TRBD1 as D (5 bases). Trimming took off 4 bases at V and 0 bases at J, with 10 bases between the two ends. The CDR3 has 14 residues. Germline V gene lookup returns CDR1 SGHDT and CDR2 YYEEEE. The CDR3: CASSPNRLNTEAFF. CDR3 coding DNA: TGTGCCAGCAGCCCCAACAGGTTGAACACTGAAGCTTTCTTT. Complete variable domain (other parts from reference TRBV5-6 and TRBJ1-1): DAGVTQSPTHLIKTRGQQVTLRCSPKSGHDTVSWYQQALGQGPQFIFQYYEEEERQRGNFPDRFSGHQFPNYSSELNVNALLLGDSALYLCASSPNRLNTEAFFGQGTRLTVV.

The chain combines TRBV28 with TRBJ2-1, with 10 nucleotides matching TRBD2. This CDR3 is built from 19 residues. The V gene end was trimmed by 2 bases and the J gene end by 3 bases; junction bases not matched to a gene: 13. Germline assignment: CDR1 MDHEN and CDR2 SYDVKM. The DNA for the CDR3 is TGTGCCAGCAGTTTACCGTCTAGCGGGAGAAATGGGATCTACAATGAGCAGTTCTTC. Translating it yields CASSLPSSGRNGIYNEQFF.